Shown below are 21 T cell receptor beta chains from a single sample sequenced in a study of CD8+ T cells in alopecia areata. Extraction of RNA preceded its reverse transcription into cDNA, which served as the sequencing template. Profiled with immunoSEQ multiplex PCR; TCRdb holds only in-frame clones, not every one. The sample lists about 210,000 clones; 64% were seen once. Treatment described: oral pan-JAK inhibitor, 5-10 mg twice daily. The sequencing here drew on CD4+ T cells sorted from blood, taken at week 4, from a patient treated with tofacitinib. The receptor set was obtained from a human donor with alopecia areata.

The V and J genes are TRBV15 and TRBJ1-5; the match to TRBD1 covers 7 bases. The CDR3 extends over 15 amino acids. CDR1 LNHNV and CDR2 YYDKDF come from the germline V gene (reference sequence). V was pared by 0 bases and J by 6 bases, with 5 bases of the junction left unmatched. CDR3 DNA: TGTGCCACCAGCAGAGAACGGCAGGGGGTTCAGCCCCAGCATTTT. This codes for CATSRERQGVQPQHF. The complete variable domain, with remaining parts taken from reference TRBV15 and TRBJ1-5, reads DAMVIQNPRYQVTQFGKPVTLSCSQTLNHNVMYWYQQKSSQAPKLLFHYYDKDFNNEADTPDNFQSRRPNTSFCFLDIRSPGLGDTAMYLCATSRERQGVQPQHFGDGTRLSIL.

This clone was seen only a few times. This chain connects TRBV2 to TRBJ1-4; D is ambiguous. CDR3 size: 11 residues. V lost 8 bases and J lost 3, with 4 bases in between. Germline V gives CDR1 SNHLY, CDR2 FYNNEI. CDR3 bases: TGTGCCAGCTCGGCTAATGAAAAACTGTTTTTT. Translation gives CASSANEKLFF.

V usage is TRBV25-1 and J usage is TRBJ1-1; the D is unclear. In germline, CDR1 is MGHDK, CDR2 SYGVNS. The V gene lost 5 bases and the J gene lost 2 bases, with 12 bases spanning the gap. The CDR3 runs to 14 residues. CDR3 nucleotides: TGTGCCAGCAGTACCTTGGCGGAAAACACTGAAGCTTTCTTT. Protein sequence: CASSTLAENTEAFF. Full variable domain (remainder filled in from reference TRBV25-1 and TRBJ1-1): EADIYQTPRYLVIGTGKKITLECSQTMGHDKMYWYQQDPGMELHLIHYSYGVNSTEKGDLSSESTVSRIRTEHFPLTLESARPSHTSQYLCASSTLAENTEAFFGQGTRLTVV.

This clone has only a few counts. The chain employs TRBV29-1 and TRBJ2-1, with 12 bases that match TRBD2. This CDR3 is 16 amino acids long. Germline values: CDR1 SQVTM, CDR2 ANQGSEA. The trim removed 4 bases at V and 5 bases at J, leaving 9 bases unmatched. DNA for the CDR3: TGCAGCGTTGGGCCGCTAGCGGGGGGGAAAAACAATGAGCAGTTCTTC. The encoded protein is CSVGPLAGGKNNEQFF.

V is TRBV7-9 and J is TRBJ2-5; maybe TRBD1 (6 bases). V lost 2 bases and J lost 5, with 15 bases in between. The germline CDR1 and CDR2 sequences are SEHNR and FQNEAQ (reference sequence). The CDR3 is 15 residues long. CDR3 sequence (DNA): TGTGCCAGCAGCTTATCCATGACAGGTCCGGAGACCCAGTACTTC. This gives the protein CASSLSMTGPETQYF. The whole variable domain, remainder taken from reference TRBV7-9 and TRBJ2-5, is DTGVSQNPRHKITKRGQNVTFRCDPISEHNRLYWYRQTLGQGPEFLTYFQNEAQLEKSRLLSDRFSAERPKGSFSTLEIQRTEQGDSAMYLCASSLSMTGPETQYFGPGTRLLVL.

V is TRBV6-5 and J is TRBJ1-2; 7 nucleotides match TRBD1. The junction had 10 bases not matched to a gene; V was cut back by 5 bases and J by 4 bases. This CDR3 is built from 15 residues. CDR1 and CDR2 (germline): MNHEY, SVGAGI. For the CDR3, the DNA is TGTGCCAGCAGTGGTACCGGGACAGCATCCTATGGCTACACCTTC. It is translated as CASSGTGTASYGYTF.

The V call is TRBV11-2, the J call TRBJ1-6; D not resolved. The V end was cut by 1 base, the J end by 7 bases, with 5 bases between. The germline V gene encodes CDR1 SGHAT and CDR2 FQNNGV. This CDR3 comprises 13 residues. The CDR3 sequence: CASSLAENSPLHF. In DNA form, the CDR3 reads TGTGCCAGCAGCTTAGCGGAAAATTCACCCCTCCACTTT. The full variable domain, completed using reference TRBV11-2 and TRBJ1-6, is EAGVAQSPRYKIIEKRQSVAFWCNPISGHATLYWYQQILGQGPKLLIQFQNNGVVDDSQLPKDRFSAERLKGVDSTLKIQPAKLEDSAVYLCASSLAENSPLHFGNGTRLTVT.

The rearrangement uses TRBV5-6 and TRBJ1-6, with TRBD1 identical over 9 bases. The CDR3 is 16 amino acids. Germline V CDR1 and CDR2: SGHDT, YYEEEE. J lost 5 bases, V lost 1 base, and 4 bases had no gene match. This CDR3 reads CASSLYRGHDNSPLHF. CDR3 in DNA: TGTGCCAGCAGCTTGTACAGGGGGCATGATAATTCACCCCTCCACTTT.

The chain carries TRBV30 and TRBJ1-2; D uncertain. The CDR3 is 14 residues long. Trimming stripped 0 bases from V and 0 bases from J, with 8 bases between. The V gene's germline CDR1 is GTSNPN and CDR2 SVGIG (reference sequence). The CDR3 sequence is CAWSVLGTNYGYTF. CDR3 sequence (DNA): TGTGCCTGGAGTGTACTGGGTACTAACTATGGCTACACCTTC.

This clone came up a few times. This chain joins TRBV29-1 and TRBJ2-1, with 10 bases aligning to TRBD2. Per germline, CDR1 SQVTM and CDR2 ANQGSEA. The CDR3 runs 15 residues. V was pared by 4 bases and J by 0 bases, with 3 bases of the junction left unmatched. The CDR3 DNA reads as TGCAGCGTTGCGGAGCGGGGGGGCTCCTACAATGAGCAGTTCTTC. It is translated as CSVAERGGSYNEQFF.

The chain carries TRBV6-5 and TRBJ1-3; unclear D gene. The CDR3 length is 15 residues. Germline V gene data show CDR1 as MNHEY and CDR2 as SVGAGI. V lost 5 bases, J lost 0 bases, and 11 bases lay in between. The CDR3 here is CASSTSGDSGNTIYF. CDR3 nucleotides: TGTGCCAGCAGTACCTCCGGAGACTCTGGAAACACCATATATTTT.

The V and J genes are TRBV2 and TRBJ1-2; the D gene is possibly TRBD1 (6 bases). The CDR3 contains 11 residues. V dropped 1 base and J dropped 12 bases, with 9 bases sitting between them. CDR1 is SNHLY, CDR2 FYNNEI, per germline. The CDR3 DNA reads TGTGCCAGCAGTGAAGTCCAGGGGAACACCTTC. Translating gives CASSEVQGNTF.

V and J are TRBV7-9 and TRBJ2-3; D may be TRBD2 (6 bases). Trimming pared 4 bases from V and 13 bases from J, leaving 12 bases between. The CDR3 is 11 residues long. Germline lookup yields CDR1 SEHNR and CDR2 FQNEAQ (reference sequence). The CDR3 DNA reads as TGTGCCAGCAGCTCGGGGGTTCGGAAGTATTTT. This translates into CASSSGVRKYF. The complete variable domain, with remaining parts taken from reference TRBV7-9 and TRBJ2-3, reads DTGVSQNPRHKITKRGQNVTFRCDPISEHNRLYWYRQTLGQGPEFLTYFQNEAQLEKSRLLSDRFSAERPKGSFSTLEIQRTEQGDSAMYLCASSSGVRKYFGPGTRLTVL.

V is TRBV7-2 and J is TRBJ2-1; D not certain. V was shortened by 3 bases and J by 8 bases, with 14 bases between the two germline ends. Germline values: CDR1 SGHTA, CDR2 FQGNSA. The CDR3 is made up of 14 amino acids. CDR3 sequence reads: CASSFDTDSDEQFF. The CDR3 coding sequence is TGTGCCAGCAGCTTCGACACAGACTCGGATGAGCAGTTCTTC.

The V and J genes are TRBV30 and TRBJ2-4; no clear D gene. The CDR3 runs to 14 residues. The germline V gene has CDR1 GTSNPN and CDR2 SVGIG (reference sequence). The V end was cut by 0 bases, the J end by 0 bases, with 6 bases between. The CDR3 sequence is CAWSVPVAKNIQYF. The CDR3 nucleotides are TGTGCCTGGAGTGTACCAGTAGCCAAAAACATTCAGTACTTC.

The chain joins TRBV29-1 to TRBJ2-3; tentative D call: TRBD1 (5 bases). CDR3 length: 13 residues. Trimming took off 8 bases at V and 2 bases at J, with 14 bases between the two ends. Per germline, CDR1 SQVTM and CDR2 ANQGSEA. The CDR3 DNA is TGCAGCCTCTCAGCTGGGGCCACAGATACGCAGTATTTT. Its translation is CSLSAGATDTQYF.

The chain couples TRBV18 to TRBJ2-1; possibly TRBD2 for D (6 bases). V dropped 1 base and J dropped 3 bases, with 10 bases sitting between them. Germline CDR1 is KGHSH and CDR2 is LQKENI. This CDR3 comprises 15 residues. In nucleotides, the CDR3 is TGTGCCAGCTCACCACTGGAGGGAAGCTACAATGAGCAGTTCTTC. Amino acids: CASSPLEGSYNEQFF.

V usage is TRBV12-5 and J usage is TRBJ2-7, with a tentative D call TRBD2 (5 bases). V lost 7 bases and J lost 1, with 14 bases in between. The CDR3 is 14 amino acids. Germline V gene data show CDR1 as LGHNT and CDR2 as FRNRAP. The CDR3 reads CASALDSPSYEQYF. CDR3 sequence (DNA): TGTGCTAGTGCTCTGGACTCACCTTCCTACGAGCAGTACTTC.

V usage is TRBV7-2 and J usage is TRBJ2-7; the D is unclear. The germline V gene has CDR1 SGHTA and CDR2 FQGNSA. The CDR3 spans 14 residues. Between the trimmed V and J ends, which lost 3 bases and 9 bases, there was a span of 18 bases. CDR3: CASSLEAMITRQYF. CDR3 nucleotide sequence: TGTGCCAGCAGCTTGGAAGCGATGATTACGAGGCAGTACTTC.

The genes are TRBV29-1 and TRBJ2-5, with TRBD2 identical over 10 bases. The trim removed 5 bases at V and 3 bases at J, leaving 3 bases unmatched. This CDR3 has 13 residues. From germline, CDR1 is SQVTM and CDR2 ANQGSEA. CDR3 in DNA: TGCAGCGTTATCGGACTAGCGGAAGAGACCCAGTACTTC. Amino acids: CSVIGLAEETQYF.

In its sample, this clone was seen a few times. The rearrangement joins TRBV25-1 to TRBJ1-2, with 8 bases that match TRBD1. The germline CDR1 and CDR2 sequences are MGHDK and SYGVNS. Germline trimming cut 1 base from V and 8 bases from J; bases unmatched to any gene: 15. The CDR3 spans 17 residues. Here the CDR3 reads CASSESIPTGGPKGYTF. CDR3 sequence (DNA): TGTGCCAGCAGTGAATCCATACCAACAGGGGGGCCTAAGGGCTACACCTTC.